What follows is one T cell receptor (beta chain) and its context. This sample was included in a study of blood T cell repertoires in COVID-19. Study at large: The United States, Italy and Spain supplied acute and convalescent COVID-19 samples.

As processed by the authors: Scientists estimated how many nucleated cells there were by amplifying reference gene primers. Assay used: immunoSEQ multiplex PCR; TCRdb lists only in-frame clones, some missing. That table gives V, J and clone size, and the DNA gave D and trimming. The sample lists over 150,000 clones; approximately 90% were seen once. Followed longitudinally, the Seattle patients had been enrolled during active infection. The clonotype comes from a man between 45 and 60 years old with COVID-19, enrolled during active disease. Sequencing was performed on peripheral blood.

CDR3 sequence reads: CAISEWEGTDTQYF. The CDR3 nucleotides read TGTGCCATCAGTGAGTGGGAGGGCACAGATACGCAGTATTTT. This sequence joins TRBV10-3 and TRBJ2-3, with a possible D match to TRBD2 (6 bases). The CDR3 has 14 amino acids. V was clipped by 1 base and J by 1 base, with 6 bases between them. Per germline, CDR1 ENHRY and CDR2 SYGVKD.